This TCR beta chain was recorded in a study of spatial heterogeneity in lung cancer. Trimming removed 8 bases from V and 5 bases from J; junction bases left unmatched: 3. CDR1 ENHRY and CDR2 SYGVKD come from the germline V gene. This CDR3 is 13 amino acids long. Documented time point: sample taken at primary tumor resection. Tumor, nontumor lung or frozen PBMC supplied whole RNA that was sequenced unsorted. TCRdb analysed the 5' RACE reads with MiXCR anew, one entry per CDR3 protein. The table records about 18,000 distinct CDR3 sequences, 9.6% of them present only once. In its sample, this clonotype is large. The antigen remains undetermined. This beta chain is an off-target read within a library intended for alpha chains, so its frequency means little. Findings and caveats of the study: Ubiquitous and regional expanded TCR counts correlated with ubiquitous and regional nonsynonymous mutations, respectively. Intratumoral expanded alpha and beta TCR counts were found to track tumor mutation counts.

The sample was lung tumor tissue, taken at surgery. This sequence joins TRBV10-3 and TRBJ2-1; 10 nucleotides match TRBD1. The source of this sequence is a female donor with early-stage non-small cell lung cancer. CDR3 sequence reads: CAIGQGVDNEQFF. CDR3 sequence (DNA): TGTGCCATCGGACAGGGGGTGGACAATGAGCAGTTCTTC.